This entry lists 8 T cell receptor beta chains sequenced from one sample in a study of control samples from healthy donors and cancer patients. Clones were sequenced by immunoSEQ multiplex PCR, and TCRdb holds only the in-frame ones, with some missing. The data hold roughly 120,000 clones, with around 88% observed a single time. Sequenced material: blood. These receptors were collected from a man aged 40-49 years in good health.

The V and J genes are TRBV6-5 and TRBJ2-1; no definite D call. The CDR3 consists of 13 residues. Germline V lookup: CDR1 MNHEY, CDR2 SVGAGI. V dropped 5 bases and J dropped 12 bases, with 17 bases sitting between them. CDR3 in DNA: TGTGCCAGCAGTCCGGACCGCGCATTTGGGCAGTTCTTC. It is translated as CASSPDRAFGQFF.

This sequence joins TRBV2 and TRBJ2-3; the D call may be TRBD1 or TRBD2 (6 bases each). The germline CDR1 and CDR2 sequences are SNHLY and FYNNEI. The CDR3 sequence is 14 residues long. The germline V and J ends were trimmed by 4 bases and 3 bases, with 11 bases remaining between them. CDR3 DNA sequence: TGTGCCAGCAGTGGACTAGGGGGTACAGATACGCAGTATTTT. Translated, it gives CASSGLGGTDTQYF.

The CDR3 protein is CASSQVVSYGYTF. Written as DNA, the CDR3 is TGTGCCAGCAGCCAAGTAGTAAGCTATGGCTACACCTTC. The chain has TRBV14 and TRBJ1-2; D remains ambiguous. The germline CDR1 and CDR2 sequences are SGHDN and FVKESK. Trimming shortened V by 1 base and J by 4 bases, and 7 bases separated the two germline ends. The CDR3 runs 13 residues.

V usage is TRBV25-1 and J usage is TRBJ2-7; TRBD2 is a possible D gene (6 bases). V was cut by 4 bases and J by 3 bases, with 16 bases left in between. CDR1 MGHDK and CDR2 SYGVNS come from the germline V gene. The CDR3 is 15 residues long. The CDR3 region has the DNA TGTGCCAGCAGTGCCCAAGGAGGGAGAAGCTACGAGCAGTACTTC. This encodes CASSAQGGRSYEQYF.

This chain links TRBV10-3 with TRBJ2-7, with TRBD2 identical over 13 bases. CDR1 is ENHRY and CDR2 is SYGVKD in the germline V gene. V lost 3 bases to trimming and J lost 4 bases; unmatched junction nucleotides: 6. CDR3 length: 16 amino acids. The CDR3 spells CAISDPGLAGIYEQYF. DNA of the CDR3: TGTGCCATCAGTGACCCGGGACTAGCGGGGATTTACGAGCAGTACTTC.

The chain combines TRBV7-3 with TRBJ1-2; 7 nucleotides agree with TRBD1. V trimming: 5 bases; J trimming: 5 bases; junction bases outside the gene matches: 14. CDR3 length: 16 amino acids. The V gene's germline CDR1 is SGHTA and CDR2 FQGTGA. The CDR3 loop reads CASSTGQRTGRYGYTF. DNA of the CDR3: TGTGCCAGCAGCACGGGACAGCGGACTGGGAGGTATGGCTACACCTTC.

This clone was picked up one time. The J gene is TRBJ2-7, the V gene TRBV3-1 (or the pseudogene TRBV3-2), with D uncertain. V lost 1 base to trimming and J lost 7 bases, with 11 bases between them. Germline V gene data show CDR1 as LGHDT and CDR2 as YNNKEL (reference sequence). CDR3 length: 13 amino acids. For the CDR3, the DNA is TGTGCCAGCAGCCAAGCCGAAGTGGGAGAGCAGTACTTC. Residues: CASSQAEVGEQYF.

The V call is TRBV5-1, the J call TRBJ2-7, with a tentative D call TRBD1 (5 bases). The CDR3 is 15 amino acids. CDR1 is SGHRS and CDR2 is YFSETQ in the germline V gene. V was shortened by 3 bases and J by 1 base, with 14 bases between the two germline ends. The CDR3 region is CASSSVPAGSYEQYF. DNA of the CDR3: TGCGCCAGCAGCTCGGTCCCCGCAGGGTCCTACGAGCAGTACTTC.